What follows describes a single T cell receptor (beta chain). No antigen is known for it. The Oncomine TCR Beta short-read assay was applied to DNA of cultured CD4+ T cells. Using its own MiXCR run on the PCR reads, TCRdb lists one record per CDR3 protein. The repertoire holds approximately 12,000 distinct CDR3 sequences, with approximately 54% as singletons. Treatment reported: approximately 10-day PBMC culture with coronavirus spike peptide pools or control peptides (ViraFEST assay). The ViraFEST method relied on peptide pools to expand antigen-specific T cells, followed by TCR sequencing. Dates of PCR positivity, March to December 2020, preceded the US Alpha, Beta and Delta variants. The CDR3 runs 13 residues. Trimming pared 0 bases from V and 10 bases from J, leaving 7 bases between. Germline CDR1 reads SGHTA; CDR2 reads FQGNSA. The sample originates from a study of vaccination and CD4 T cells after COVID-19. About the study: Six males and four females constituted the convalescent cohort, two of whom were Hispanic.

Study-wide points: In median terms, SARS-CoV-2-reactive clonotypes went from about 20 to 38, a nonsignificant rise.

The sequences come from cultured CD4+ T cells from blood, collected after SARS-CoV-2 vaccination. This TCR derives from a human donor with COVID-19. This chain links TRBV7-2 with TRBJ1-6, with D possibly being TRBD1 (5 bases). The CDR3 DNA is TGTGCCAGCAGCTTAGCTGAGGGGTCACCCCTCCACTTT. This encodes CASSLAEGSPLHF.